The entry that follows covers one T cell receptor beta chain sequence. Its antigen is still unknown. Donors were ostensibly healthy at sampling, although undocumented immune exposures were probable. The sample belongs to a study of cytomegalovirus exposure and HLA in healthy donors. PCR amplification relied on 60 Vbeta primers (plus 13 Jbeta primers). Sequencing was performed with immunoSEQ multiplex PCR; in TCRdb, only in-frame clones are kept and a portion is missing. The table has about 100,000 clones, 81% seen once. The CDR3 is 14 amino acids. Between the trimmed V and J ends, which lost 4 bases and 0 bases, there was a span of 8 bases. Germline assignment: CDR1 ENHRY and CDR2 SYGVKD. General study results and limits: Some V segments (TRBV6-2 and TRBV6-3 among them) were excluded as indistinguishable. When analyzed later, the rates of TCR association showed variation by HLA locus, with DRB1 the most and HLA-C the fewest.

The specimen was PBMCs. J is TRBJ2-3 and V is TRBV10-3; tentative D call: TRBD1 (5 bases). The sequence was obtained from a woman in her seventies in good health and CMV-seropositive. The CDR3 DNA is TGTGCCATCAGTGGTAGGGGCAGCACAGATACGCAGTATTTT. Translated, it gives CAISGRGSTDTQYF.